The 8 T cell receptor beta chains reported below all come from one sample, sequenced in a study of beta chain features in type 1 diabetes. Expressed TCRB transcripts were sequenced because the isolated RNA had all been reverse transcribed beforehand. Measured with immunoSEQ multiplex PCR; TCRdb has only the in-frame clones, and not every one. The table lists roughly 220,000 clones, about a sixth of them singletons. General study points: Across all four CD4+ subsets, people with type 1 diabetes showed modestly shorter TCRB CDR3s.

Their antigens are not known. The sample comprised naive CD4+ T cells from blood. Every receptor here comes from a man aged 25 to 40 with type 1 diabetes.

This clone has just a few counts. The chain links TRBV30 to TRBJ2-3; no reliable D call. Trimming took off 0 bases at V and 2 bases at J, with 9 bases between the two ends. The CDR3 runs to 14 residues. Germline V CDR1 and CDR2: GTSNPN, SVGIG (reference sequence). CDR3 nucleotides: TGTGCCTGGAGTGTATCCAGTATCACAGATACGCAGTATTTT. It translates to CAWSVSSITDTQYF. The complete variable domain, with remaining parts taken from reference TRBV30 and TRBJ2-3, reads SQTIHQWPATLVQPVGSPLSLECTVEGTSNPNLYWYRQAAGRGLQLLFYSVGIGQISSEVPQNLSASRPQDRQFILSSKKLLLSDSGFYLCAWSVSSITDTQYFGPGTRLTVL.

This clone was observed a few times. The CDR3 loop reads CSVGEGASGNQPQHF. The CDR3 nucleotides are TGCAGCGTTGGAGAAGGGGCTAGTGGCAATCAGCCCCAGCATTTT. The chain carries TRBV29-1 and TRBJ1-5; a weak D match, TRBD1 (5 bases). The V end was cut by 4 bases, the J end by 2 bases, with 15 bases between. The germline gives CDR1 SQVTM, CDR2 ANQGSEA. CDR3 length equals 15 residues.

V gene TRBV28 combines with J gene TRBJ2-1, with 9 bases aligning to TRBD2. CDR1 and CDR2 from the germline V gene are MDHEN and SYDVKM. V dropped 3 bases and J dropped 4; count of bases not matched to a gene: 1. This CDR3 spans 14 amino acids. In DNA form, the CDR3 reads TGTGCCAGCAGTTTGCTAGCGGGATACAATGAGCAGTTCTTC. Protein: CASSLLAGYNEQFF.

This rearrangement joins TRBV7-9 to TRBJ2-7; D perhaps matches TRBD2 (5 bases). The CDR3 contains 14 residues. Trimming removed 2 bases from V and 4 bases from J, with 12 bases in between. The V gene's germline CDR1 is SEHNR and CDR2 FQNEAQ (reference sequence). The CDR3 here is CASSLTREPYEQYF. CDR3 in DNA: TGTGCCAGCAGCTTAACGAGGGAGCCTTACGAGCAGTACTTC.

This chain connects TRBV20-1 to TRBJ2-7; D perhaps matches TRBD1 (5 bases). The CDR3 runs 11 residues. The germline V gene encodes CDR1 DFQATT and CDR2 SNEGSKA (reference sequence). V was cut by 7 bases and J by 1 base, with 8 bases left in between. The CDR3 region is CSVRASYEQYF. The DNA of the CDR3 is TGCAGTGTCAGGGCATCCTACGAGCAGTACTTC.

The chain recombines TRBV9 with TRBJ2-7, with 7 bases identical to TRBD2. J lost 9 bases, V lost 4 bases, and 10 bases had no gene match. There are 13 residues in the CDR3. Germline-derived CDR1 and CDR2 are SGDLS and YYNGEE. The CDR3 here is CASSPGSGMVQYF. The CDR3, as DNA: TGTGCCAGCAGCCCTGGGAGCGGGATGGTGCAGTACTTC.

The chain has TRBV29-1 and TRBJ2-1; 12 bases are a match to TRBD2. Looked up from germline, CDR1 is SQVTM and CDR2 is ANQGSEA. Unmatched junction bases numbered 4, after V lost 6 bases and J lost 7 bases. The CDR3 length is 13 residues. The CDR3 sequence: CSVTSGSNNEQFF. Written as DNA, the CDR3 is TGCAGCGTGACTAGCGGGAGCAATAATGAGCAGTTCTTC.

The J gene is TRBJ2-7, the V gene TRBV28; D might be TRBD1 (6 bases). The CDR3 sequence is 13 residues long. The germline V gene has CDR1 MDHEN and CDR2 SYDVKM. Trimming cost V 5 bases and J 3 bases, with 11 bases left between them. As DNA, the CDR3 is TGTGCCAGCAGTACTTTACAGGGCTACGAGCAGTACTTC. As protein: CASSTLQGYEQYF.